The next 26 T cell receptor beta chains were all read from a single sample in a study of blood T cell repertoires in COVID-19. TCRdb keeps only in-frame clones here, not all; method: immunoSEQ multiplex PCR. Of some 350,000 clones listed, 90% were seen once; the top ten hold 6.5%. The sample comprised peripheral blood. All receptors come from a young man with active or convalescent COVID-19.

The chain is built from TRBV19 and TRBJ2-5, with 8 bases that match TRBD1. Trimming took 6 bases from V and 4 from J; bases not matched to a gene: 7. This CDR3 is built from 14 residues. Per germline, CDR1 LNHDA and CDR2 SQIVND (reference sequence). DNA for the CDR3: TGTGCCAGTAGGGCGACAGGGGTCGGAGAGACCCAGTACTTC. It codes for CASRATGVGETQYF.

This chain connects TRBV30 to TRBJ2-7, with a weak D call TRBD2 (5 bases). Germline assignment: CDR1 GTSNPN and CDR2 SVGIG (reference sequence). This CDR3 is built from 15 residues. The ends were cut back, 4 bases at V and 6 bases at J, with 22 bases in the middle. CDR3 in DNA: TGTGCCTGGAAAGGAAGGCTAGCCTCAGGCGCCGAGCAGTACTTC. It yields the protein CAWKGRLASGAEQYF.

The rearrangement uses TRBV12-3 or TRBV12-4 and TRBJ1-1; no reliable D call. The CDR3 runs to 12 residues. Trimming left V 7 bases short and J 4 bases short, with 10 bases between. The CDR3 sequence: CASTSDITEAFF. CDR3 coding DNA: TGTGCCAGCACTTCAGACATCACTGAAGCTTTCTTT.

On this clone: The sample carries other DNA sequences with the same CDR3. The CDR3 loop is CASSSDRGQPQHF. CDR3 sequence (DNA): TGTGCCAGCAGTTCCGACAGGGGACAGCCCCAGCATTTT. The chain has TRBV6-2 or TRBV6-3 and TRBJ1-5; TRBD1 aligns across 8 bases. The junction had 3 bases not matched to a gene; V was cut back by 4 bases and J by 7 bases. Germline V CDR1 and CDR2: MNHEY, SVGEGT. The CDR3 covers 13 residues.

The CDR3: CASSQGWGVSTDTQYF. The CDR3, as DNA: TGCGCCAGCAGCCAAGGGTGGGGGGTTAGCACAGATACGCAGTATTTT. The V call is TRBV4-1, the J call TRBJ2-3, with D perhaps matching TRBD2 (6 bases). With 1 base removed from V and 0 bases from J, the gap between germline ends came to 11 bases. The CDR3 sequence is 16 residues long. CDR1 is MGHRA and CDR2 is YSYEKL in the germline V gene.

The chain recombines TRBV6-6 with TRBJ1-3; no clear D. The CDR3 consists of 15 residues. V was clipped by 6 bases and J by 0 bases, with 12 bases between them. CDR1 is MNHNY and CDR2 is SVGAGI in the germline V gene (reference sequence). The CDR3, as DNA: TGTGCCAGCAGGGGGTGGGGAGACTCTGGAAACACCATATATTTT. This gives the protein CASRGWGDSGNTIYF.

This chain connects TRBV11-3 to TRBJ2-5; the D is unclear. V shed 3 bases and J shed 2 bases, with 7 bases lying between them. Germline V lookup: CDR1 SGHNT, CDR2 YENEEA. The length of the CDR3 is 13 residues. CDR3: CASSFTTQETQYF. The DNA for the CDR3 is TGTGCCAGCAGCTTTACAACACAAGAGACCCAGTACTTC.

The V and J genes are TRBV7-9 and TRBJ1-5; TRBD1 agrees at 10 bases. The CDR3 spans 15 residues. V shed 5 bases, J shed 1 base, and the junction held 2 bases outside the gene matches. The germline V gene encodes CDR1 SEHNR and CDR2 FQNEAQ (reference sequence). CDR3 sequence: CASSRTGGSNQPQHF. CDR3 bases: TGTGCCAGCAGCCGGACAGGGGGGAGCAATCAGCCCCAGCATTTT.

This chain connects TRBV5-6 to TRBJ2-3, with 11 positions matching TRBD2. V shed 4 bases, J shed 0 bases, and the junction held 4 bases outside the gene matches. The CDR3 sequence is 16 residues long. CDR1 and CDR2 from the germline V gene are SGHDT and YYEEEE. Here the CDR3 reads CASSRIAGGSTDTQYF. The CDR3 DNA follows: TGTGCCAGCAGCCGCATAGCGGGGGGGAGCACAGATACGCAGTATTTT.

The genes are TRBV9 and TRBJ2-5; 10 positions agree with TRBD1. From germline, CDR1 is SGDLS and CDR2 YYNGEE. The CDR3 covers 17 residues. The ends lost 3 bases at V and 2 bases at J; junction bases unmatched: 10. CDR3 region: CASSAHRDRGRQETQYF. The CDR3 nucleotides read TGTGCCAGCAGCGCCCACCGGGACAGGGGAAGGCAAGAGACCCAGTACTTC.

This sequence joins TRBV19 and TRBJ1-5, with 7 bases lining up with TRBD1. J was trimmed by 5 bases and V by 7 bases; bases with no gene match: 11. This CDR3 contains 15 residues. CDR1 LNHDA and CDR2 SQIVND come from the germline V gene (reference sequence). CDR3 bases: TGTGCCAGTACCAGTCAGGGGGGCAGGTATCAGCCCCAGCATTTT. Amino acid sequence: CASTSQGGRYQPQHF.

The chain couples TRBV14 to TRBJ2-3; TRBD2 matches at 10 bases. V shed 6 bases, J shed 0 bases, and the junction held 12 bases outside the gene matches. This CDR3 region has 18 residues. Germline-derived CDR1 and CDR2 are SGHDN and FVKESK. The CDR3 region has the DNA TGTGCCAGCAGACTTCGCCCGGGACTAGCGAATAGCACAGATACGCAGTATTTT. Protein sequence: CASRLRPGLANSTDTQYF.

The CDR3 loop is CASRTGDRNQPQHF. In DNA form, the CDR3 reads TGTGCCAGCAGGACAGGGGACCGCAATCAGCCCCAGCATTTT. This chain links TRBV28 with TRBJ1-5; TRBD1 agrees at 8 bases. CDR1 and CDR2 from the germline V gene are MDHEN and SYDVKM. Germline trimming cut 6 bases from V and 2 bases from J; bases unmatched to any gene: 3. The CDR3 is made up of 14 amino acids.

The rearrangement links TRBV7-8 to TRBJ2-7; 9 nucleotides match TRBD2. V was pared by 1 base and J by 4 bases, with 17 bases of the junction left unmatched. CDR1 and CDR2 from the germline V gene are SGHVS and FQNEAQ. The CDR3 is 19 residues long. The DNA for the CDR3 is TGTGCCAGCAGCTTAGGGGGCGTAGCGGGAGTCGCCCCAGGGTACGAGCAGTACTTC. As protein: CASSLGGVAGVAPGYEQYF.

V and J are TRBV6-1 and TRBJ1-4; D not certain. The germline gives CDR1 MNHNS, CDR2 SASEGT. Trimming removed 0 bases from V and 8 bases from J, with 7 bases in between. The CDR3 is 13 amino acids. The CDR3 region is CASSEARREKLFF. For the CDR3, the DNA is TGTGCCAGCAGTGAAGCGCGTCGAGAAAAACTGTTTTTT.

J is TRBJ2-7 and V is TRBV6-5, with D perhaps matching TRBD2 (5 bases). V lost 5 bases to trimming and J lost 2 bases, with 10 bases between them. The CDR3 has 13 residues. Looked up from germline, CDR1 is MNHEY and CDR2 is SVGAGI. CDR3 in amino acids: CASSRTEAYEQYF. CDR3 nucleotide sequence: TGTGCCAGCAGTAGGACGGAGGCCTACGAGCAGTACTTC.

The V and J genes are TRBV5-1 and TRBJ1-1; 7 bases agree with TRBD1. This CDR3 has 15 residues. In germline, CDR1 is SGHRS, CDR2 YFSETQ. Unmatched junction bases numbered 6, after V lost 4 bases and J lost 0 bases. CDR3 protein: CASSPGQTMNTEAFF. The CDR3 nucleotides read TGCGCCAGCAGCCCGGGACAGACCATGAACACTGAAGCTTTCTTT.

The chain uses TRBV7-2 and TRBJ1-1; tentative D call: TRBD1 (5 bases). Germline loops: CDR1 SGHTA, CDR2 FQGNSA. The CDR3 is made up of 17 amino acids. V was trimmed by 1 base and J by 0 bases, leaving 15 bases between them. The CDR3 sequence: CASSLVGLGPMNTEAFF. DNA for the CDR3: TGTGCCAGCAGCTTAGTGGGGCTAGGTCCCATGAACACTGAAGCTTTCTTT.

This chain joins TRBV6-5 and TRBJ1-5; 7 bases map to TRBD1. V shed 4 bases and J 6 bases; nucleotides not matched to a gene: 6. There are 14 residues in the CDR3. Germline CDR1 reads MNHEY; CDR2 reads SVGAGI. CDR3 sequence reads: CASSSLQGIQPQHF. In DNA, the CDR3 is TGTGCCAGCAGTTCTCTACAGGGGATTCAGCCCCAGCATTTT.

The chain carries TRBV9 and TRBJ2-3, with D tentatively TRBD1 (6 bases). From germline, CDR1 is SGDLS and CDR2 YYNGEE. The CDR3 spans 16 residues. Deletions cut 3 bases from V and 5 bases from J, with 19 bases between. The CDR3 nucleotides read TGTGCCAGCAGCGGGGGGCAATCGTTGGCCAGAGATACGCAGTATTTT. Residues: CASSGGQSLARDTQYF.

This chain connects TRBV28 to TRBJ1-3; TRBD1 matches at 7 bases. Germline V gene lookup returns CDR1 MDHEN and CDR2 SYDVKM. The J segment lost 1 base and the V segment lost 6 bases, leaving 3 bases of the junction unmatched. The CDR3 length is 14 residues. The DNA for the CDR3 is TGTGCCAGCAGACAACAGGGGTCTGGAAACACCATATATTTT. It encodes CASRQQGSGNTIYF.

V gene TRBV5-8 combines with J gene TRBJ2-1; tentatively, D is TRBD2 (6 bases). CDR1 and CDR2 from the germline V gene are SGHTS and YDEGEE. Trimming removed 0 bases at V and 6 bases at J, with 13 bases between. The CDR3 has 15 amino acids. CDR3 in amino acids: CASSLVGRIGNEQFF. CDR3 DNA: TGTGCCAGCAGCTTGGTGGGGAGGATTGGCAATGAGCAGTTCTTC.

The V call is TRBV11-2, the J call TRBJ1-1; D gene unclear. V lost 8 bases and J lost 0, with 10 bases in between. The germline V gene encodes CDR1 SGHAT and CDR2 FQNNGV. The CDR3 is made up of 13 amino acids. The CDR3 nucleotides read TGTGCCAGCGGCAAGACTTTGAACACTGAAGCTTTCTTT. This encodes CASGKTLNTEAFF.

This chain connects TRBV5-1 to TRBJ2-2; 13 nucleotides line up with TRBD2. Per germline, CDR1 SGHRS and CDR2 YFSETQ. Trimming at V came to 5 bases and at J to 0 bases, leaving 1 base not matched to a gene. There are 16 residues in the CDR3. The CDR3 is CASRGLAGTNTGELFF. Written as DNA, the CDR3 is TGCGCCAGCAGGGGACTAGCGGGAACGAACACCGGGGAGCTGTTTTTT. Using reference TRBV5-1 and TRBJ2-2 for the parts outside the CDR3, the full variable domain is KAGVTQTPRYLIKTRGQQVTLSCSPISGHRSVSWYQQTPGQGLQFLFEYFSETQRNKGNFPGRFSGRQFSNSRSEMNVSTLELGDSALYLCASRGLAGTNTGELFFGEGSRLTVL.

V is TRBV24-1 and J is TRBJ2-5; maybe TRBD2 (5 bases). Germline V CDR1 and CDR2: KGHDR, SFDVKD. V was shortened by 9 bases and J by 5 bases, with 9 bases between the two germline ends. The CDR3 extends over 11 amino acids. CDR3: CATGSGETQYF. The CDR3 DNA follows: TGTGCCACCGGCAGCGGCGAGACCCAGTACTTC.

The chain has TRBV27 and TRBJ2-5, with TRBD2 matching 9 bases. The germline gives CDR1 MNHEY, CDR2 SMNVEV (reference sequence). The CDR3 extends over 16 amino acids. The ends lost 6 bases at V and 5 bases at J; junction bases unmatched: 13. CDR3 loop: CASSAQSGGLLETQYF. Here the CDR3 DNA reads TGTGCCAGCAGCGCCCAGAGCGGGGGGCTGCTTGAGACCCAGTACTTC.